This T cell receptor beta chain emerged from a study of breast tumors, draining lymph nodes, adjacent tissues. Germline V gives CDR1 LNHDA, CDR2 SQIVND (reference sequence). V was shortened by 6 bases and J by 0 bases, with 12 bases between the two germline ends. This CDR3 has 16 amino acids. Each CDR3 protein gets one entry after TCRdb re-called the multiplex PCR reads with MiXCR. This table has roughly 14,000 distinct CDR3 sequences, around 47% appearing once. Notes on the study in general: Tumor and nontumor repertoires were significantly more similar in luminal-like than in basal-like breast cancer. The data were judged consistent with most tumor T cells coming from lymph node and expanding in tumor.

This clonotype was recorded at least ten times. Its cognate antigen is unknown. Sequencing used tumor-adjacent breast tissue. This receptor was taken from a female donor with breast cancer. Some clones in this sample may be carry-over from other donors' samples. The J gene is TRBJ1-6, the V gene TRBV19, with D maybe TRBD1 (6 bases). The CDR3 sequence: CASSPQGSSYNSPLHF. The CDR3 DNA follows: TGTGCCAGTAGCCCGCAGGGGTCCTCCTATAATTCACCCCTCCACTTT.